This TCR beta chain comes out of a study of prognosis after radiotherapy for stage I lung cancer. Study in general: Each non-small cell lung cancer patient was deemed medically inoperable. SBRT was given in 3 to 5 fractions at a biologically effective dose of at least 100 Gy as radiotherapy.

V trimming: 8 bases; J trimming: 2 bases; junction bases outside the gene matches: 12. The germline CDR1 and CDR2 sequences are MNHEY and SVGAGI. The CDR3 is made up of 16 amino acids. Remarks on this clonotype: This likely traces to a read error, being one base from a far larger clone.

The patient cohort was node-negative on CT and PET/CT, with no prior chemotherapy, radiotherapy or other malignancies. Roughly 6.2 milliliters of peripheral blood were drawn at each of two time points. Using two-round multiplex PCR, the authors amplified TCR beta CDR3 from genomic DNA. During first-round PCR, primers specific to each TRBV and TRBJ gene were used. TCRdb independently ran MiXCR on the multiplex PCR reads; one entry per CDR3 protein. Among some 38,000 distinct CDR3 sequences listed, approximately 25% were seen once. The sample in question was PBMCs, obtained before or after stereotactic body radiation therapy (not recorded which). V usage is TRBV6-5 and J usage is TRBJ2-3; TRBD2 matches at 8 bases. The clonotype originates from a donor aged 50 or older with non-small cell lung cancer. DNA for the CDR3: TGTGCCAGCCTTGAGTGGGCGGGGGGAACCACAGATACGCAGTATTTT. Protein: CASLEWAGGTTDTQYF.